Listed here is a single T cell receptor beta chain. No antigen is known for it. The read stops 3 residues short of the end of the CDR3; the missing end is completed from the germline J gene. This entry belongs to a study of T cells in women clearing cervical HPV infection. On the study more broadly: Donors had HPV16-related CIN3 or worse; 2 had invasive cancer. Case blood was drawn when the lesion was first found; control blood after infection became undetectable. Study observations and caveats: TRBV6-7 relative abundance averaged about 0.1% in cases and about 0.17% in controls. CIN3+ cases had significantly higher TCR repertoire richness than controls, but evenness did not differ.

Per germline, CDR1 DFQATT and CDR2 SNEGSKA (reference sequence). V lost 2 bases and J 0 bases, leaving 9 bases between the germline ends. The CDR3 contains 14 residues. The table came from immunoSEQ multiplex PCR; TCRdb's copy has only in-frame clones and leaves some out. This specimen shows 42,000 or so clones; the ten leading clones hold approximately 4.8%. The sample consisted of blood buffy coat. This receptor was obtained from a woman between 18 and 70 years old with a cervical HPV16 infection that either progressed to CIN3+ or cleared (not recorded which). The chain carries TRBV20-1 and TRBJ2-3, with D possibly matching TRBD2 (6 bases). CDR3 DNA, as far as it was read: TGCAGTGCTAGATTGCGGGGTAGCACAGATACG. As protein: CSARLRGSTDT. The entire CDR3 protein is CSARLRGSTDTQYF.